Sequencing of this TCR beta chain was carried out in a study of cytomegalovirus exposure and HLA in healthy donors. Whole-study context: The study's early data release held some 85 million unique TCRs from HLA-typed donors. Study-level results: Previous analysis showed most TCR beta V segments were productive about 87% or about 30% of the time. Immune exposure data for these donors was limited to CMV serostatus.

Trimming took 1 base from V and 6 from J, leaving 16 bases between them. Germline V gene data show CDR1 as MNHEY and CDR2 as SVGAGI. The CDR3 runs to 15 residues. In the PCR, 60 Vbeta and 13 Jbeta primers were used. Authors' analysis steps: A later analysis tallied approximately 80 million unique TCR beta chains, 9.5 million to 14 million of them shared. Here immunoSEQ multiplex PCR was the method, and the copy in TCRdb shows in-frame clones only, minus some. That table furnishes V, J and clone size, whereas the DNA furnished D and trimming. Here the sample spans approximately 240,000 clones, 82% being singletons. In regard to this clone: Its specificity is not known.

The TCR originated in a woman between 40 and 55 years old in good health and CMV-seropositive. The chain couples TRBV6-5 to TRBJ2-7, with D uncertain. The sequencing sample was made of PBMCs. The CDR3 sequence: CASSYFGSSSLEQYF. CDR3 DNA sequence: TGTGCCAGCAGTTACTTCGGAAGTAGCTCTCTCGAGCAGTACTTC.